This T cell receptor (beta chain) was identified during a study of T-cell reconstitution after alpha-beta-depleted transplantation in children. This CDR3 region has 16 residues. The germline gives CDR1 SGHTA, CDR2 FQGNSA. V was pared by 4 bases and J by 4 bases, with 8 bases of the junction left unmatched. Study-wide results and limits: Counts and diversity of T cells one year after transplant came mostly from newly produced T cells. Several hundred rapidly expanded clones from non-depleted graft cells reportedly supplied alpha-beta T cells about two months post-transplant. Recipient T cells and thymic progenitors that survived were the source of the high TCRbeta diversity seen at day 60 in some patients.

This clonotype appeared many times. As yet, its antigen is unknown. Preparation of the TCRbeta library used unique molecular identifiers. TCRdb re-called the PCR reads with MiXCR, one entry per CDR3 protein. This sample has around 270,000 distinct CDR3 sequences, with 10% found just once. Sequencing was performed on PBMCs, taken before TCRalphabeta/CD19-depleted stem cell transplant. The chain recombines TRBV7-2 with TRBJ2-2, with 8 positions matching TRBD2. The receptor comes from a boy under two years old with acute myeloid leukemia, due to receive a stem cell transplant. CDR3 sequence (DNA): TGTGCCAGCAGCTCCCGAGAGCGGGAGACCACCGGGGAGCTGTTTTTT. Protein: CASSSRERETTGELFF.